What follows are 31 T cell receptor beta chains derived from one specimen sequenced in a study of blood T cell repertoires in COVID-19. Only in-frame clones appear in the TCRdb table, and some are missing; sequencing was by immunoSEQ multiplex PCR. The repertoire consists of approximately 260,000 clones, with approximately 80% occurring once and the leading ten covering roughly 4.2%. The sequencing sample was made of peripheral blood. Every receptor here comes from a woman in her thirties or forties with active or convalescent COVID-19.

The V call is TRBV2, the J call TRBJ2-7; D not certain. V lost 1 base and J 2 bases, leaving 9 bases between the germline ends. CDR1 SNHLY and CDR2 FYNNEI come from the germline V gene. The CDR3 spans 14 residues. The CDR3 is CASSEGNRPYEQYV. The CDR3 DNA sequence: TGTGCCAGCAGTGAAGGGAACAGACCCTACGAGCAGTACGTC.

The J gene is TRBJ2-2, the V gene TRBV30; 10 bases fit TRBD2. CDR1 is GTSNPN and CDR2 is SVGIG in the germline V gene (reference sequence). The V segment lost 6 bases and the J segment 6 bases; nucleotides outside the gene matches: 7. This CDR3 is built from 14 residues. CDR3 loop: CACPSGGVPGELFF. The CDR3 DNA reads TGTGCCTGCCCGAGCGGGGGGGTCCCCGGGGAGCTGTTTTTT.

The CDR3 bases are TGTGCCAGCTCGCTCTTCACAGGGACCGGCACTGAAGCTTTCTTT. Protein sequence: CASSLFTGTGTEAFF. The V and J genes are TRBV18 and TRBJ1-1; a weak D match, TRBD1 (6 bases). V lost 6 bases and J lost 4, with 18 bases in between. The CDR3 consists of 15 residues. Germline-derived CDR1 and CDR2 are KGHSH and LQKENI. The whole variable domain, filled in from reference TRBV18 and TRBJ1-1, reads NAGVMQNPRHLVRRRGQEARLRCSPMKGHSHVYWYRQLPEEGLKFMVYLQKENIIDESGMPKERFSAEFPKEGPSILRIQQVVRGDSAAYFCASSLFTGTGTEAFFGQGTRLTVV.

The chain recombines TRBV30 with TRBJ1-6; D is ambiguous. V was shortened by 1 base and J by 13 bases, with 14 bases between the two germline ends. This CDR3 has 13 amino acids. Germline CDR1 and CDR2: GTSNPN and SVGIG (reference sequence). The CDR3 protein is CAWSAGWHDPLHF. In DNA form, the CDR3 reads TGTGCCTGGAGTGCGGGGTGGCACGATCCCCTCCACTTT.

For the CDR3, the DNA is TGTGCCAGCAGCTTGGATCCCGAGCCCTACGAGCAGTACTTC. This translates into CASSLDPEPYEQYF. This chain links TRBV5-4 with TRBJ2-7; D gene uncertain. Trimming left V 0 bases short and J 2 bases short, with 9 bases between. The germline CDR1 and CDR2 sequences are SGHNT and YYREEE (reference sequence). CDR3 length: 14 amino acids. The complete variable domain, with remaining parts taken from reference TRBV5-4 and TRBJ2-7, reads ETGVTQSPTHLIKTRGQQVTLRCSSQSGHNTVSWYQQALGQGPQFIFQYYREEENGRGNFPPRFSGLQFPNYSSELNVNALELDDSALYLCASSLDPEPYEQYFGPGTRLTVT.

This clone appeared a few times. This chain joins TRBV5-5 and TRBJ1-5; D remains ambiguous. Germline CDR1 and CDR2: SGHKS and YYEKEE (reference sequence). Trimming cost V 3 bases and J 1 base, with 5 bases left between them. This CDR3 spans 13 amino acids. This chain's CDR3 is CASSSLSNQPQHF. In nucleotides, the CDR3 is TGTGCCAGCAGCTCCCTAAGCAATCAGCCCCAGCATTTT.

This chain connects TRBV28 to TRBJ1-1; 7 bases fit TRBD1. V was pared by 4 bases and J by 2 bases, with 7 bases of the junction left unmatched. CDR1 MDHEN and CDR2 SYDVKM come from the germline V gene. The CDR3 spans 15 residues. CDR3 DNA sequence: TGTGCCAGCAGTTCCTTCGGGACAGCAAACACTGAAGCTTTCTTT. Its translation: CASSSFGTANTEAFF.

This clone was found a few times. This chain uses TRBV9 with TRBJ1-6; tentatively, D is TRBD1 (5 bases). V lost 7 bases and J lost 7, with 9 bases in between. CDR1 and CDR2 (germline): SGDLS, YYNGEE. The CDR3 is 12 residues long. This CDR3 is CASGRQNSPLHF. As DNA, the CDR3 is TGTGCCAGCGGTAGACAGAATTCACCCCTCCACTTT.

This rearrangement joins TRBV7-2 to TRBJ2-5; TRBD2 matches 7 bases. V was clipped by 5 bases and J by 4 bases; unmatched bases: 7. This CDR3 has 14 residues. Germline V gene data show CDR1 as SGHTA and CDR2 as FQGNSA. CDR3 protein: CASSTLGGGETQYF. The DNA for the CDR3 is TGTGCCAGCAGCACACTGGGGGGGGGAGAGACCCAGTACTTC.

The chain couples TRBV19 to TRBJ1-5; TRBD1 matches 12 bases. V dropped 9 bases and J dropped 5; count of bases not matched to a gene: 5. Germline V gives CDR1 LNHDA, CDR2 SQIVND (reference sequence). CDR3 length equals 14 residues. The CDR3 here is CASSGTGGDQPQHF. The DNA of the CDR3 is TGTGCCAGCAGCGGGACAGGGGGCGATCAGCCCCAGCATTTT.

CDR3 protein: CASSEPGTPGFGYTF. The CDR3 region has the DNA TGTGCCAGCAGTGAGCCCGGGACACCGGGGTTTGGCTACACCTTC. V gene TRBV25-1 combines with J gene TRBJ1-2; D might be TRBD1 (6 bases). CDR3 length: 15 residues. Germline lookup yields CDR1 MGHDK and CDR2 SYGVNS. V lost 3 bases and J lost 7, with 18 bases in between.

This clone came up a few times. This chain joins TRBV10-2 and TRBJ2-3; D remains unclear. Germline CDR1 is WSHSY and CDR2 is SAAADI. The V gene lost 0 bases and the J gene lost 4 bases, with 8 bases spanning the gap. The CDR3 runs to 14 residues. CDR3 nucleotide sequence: TGCGCCAGCAGTGAGTCTCTAGGCCCAGATACGCAGTATTTT. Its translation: CASSESLGPDTQYF.

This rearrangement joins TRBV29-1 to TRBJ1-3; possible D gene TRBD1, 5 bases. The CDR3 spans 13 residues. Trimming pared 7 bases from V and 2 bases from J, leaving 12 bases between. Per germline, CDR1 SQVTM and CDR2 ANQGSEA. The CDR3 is CSEFDRAGNTIYF. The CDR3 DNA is TGCAGCGAGTTTGACAGAGCTGGAAACACCATATATTTT.

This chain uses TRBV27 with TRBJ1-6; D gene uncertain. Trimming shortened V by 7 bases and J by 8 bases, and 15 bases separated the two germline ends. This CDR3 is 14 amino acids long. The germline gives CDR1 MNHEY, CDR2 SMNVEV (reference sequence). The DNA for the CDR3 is TGTGCCAGCACCTCGACATTTAGTGATTCACCCCTCCACTTT. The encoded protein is CASTSTFSDSPLHF.

The CDR3 is CASSESSRHEKLFF. CDR3 DNA: TGCGCCAGCAGTGAGTCGTCGAGGCACGAAAAACTGTTTTTT. The chain recombines TRBV10-2 with TRBJ1-4; no reliable D call. Germline V gene lookup returns CDR1 WSHSY and CDR2 SAAADI. The CDR3 spans 14 residues. The V and J ends lost 0 bases and 8 bases respectively, with 10 bases between them.

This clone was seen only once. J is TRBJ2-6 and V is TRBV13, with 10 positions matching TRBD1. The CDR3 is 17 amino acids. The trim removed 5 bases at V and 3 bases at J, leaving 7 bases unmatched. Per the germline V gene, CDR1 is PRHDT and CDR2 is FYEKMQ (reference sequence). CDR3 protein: CASSHGTGVIGANVLTF. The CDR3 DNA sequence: TGTGCCAGCAGCCACGGGACAGGGGTTATTGGGGCCAACGTCCTGACTTTC. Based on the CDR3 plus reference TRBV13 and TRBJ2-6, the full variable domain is AAGVIQSPRHLIKEKRETATLKCYPIPRHDTVYWYQQGPGQDPQFLISFYEKMQSDKGSIPDRFSAQQFSDYHSELNMSSLELGDSALYFCASSHGTGVIGANVLTFGAGSRLTVL.

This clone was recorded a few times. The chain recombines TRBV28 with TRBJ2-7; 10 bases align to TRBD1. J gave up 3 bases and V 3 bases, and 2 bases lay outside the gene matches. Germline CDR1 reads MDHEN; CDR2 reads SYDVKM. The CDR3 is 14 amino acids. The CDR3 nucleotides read TGTGCCAGCAGTTTCGGGACAGGGGACTACGAGCAGTACGTC. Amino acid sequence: CASSFGTGDYEQYV.

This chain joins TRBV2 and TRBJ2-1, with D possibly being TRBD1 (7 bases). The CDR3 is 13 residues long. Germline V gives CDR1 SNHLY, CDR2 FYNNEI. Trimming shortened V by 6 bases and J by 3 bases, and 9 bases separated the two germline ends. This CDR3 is CASRRDSYNEQFF. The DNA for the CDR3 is TGTGCCAGCAGGCGGGACAGCTACAATGAGCAGTTCTTC.

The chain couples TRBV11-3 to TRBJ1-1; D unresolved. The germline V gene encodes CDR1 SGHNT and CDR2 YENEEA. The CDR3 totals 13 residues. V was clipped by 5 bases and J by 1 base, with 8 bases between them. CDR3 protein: CASSRGQNTEAFF. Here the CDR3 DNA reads TGTGCCAGCAGCCGTGGGCAGAACACTGAAGCTTTCTTT.

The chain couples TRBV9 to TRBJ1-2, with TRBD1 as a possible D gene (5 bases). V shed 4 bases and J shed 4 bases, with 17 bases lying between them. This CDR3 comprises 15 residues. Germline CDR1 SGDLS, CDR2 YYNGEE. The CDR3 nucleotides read TGTGCCAGCAGCCCCCAGGGTGAGGTTTTCTATGGCTACACCTTC. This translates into CASSPQGEVFYGYTF.

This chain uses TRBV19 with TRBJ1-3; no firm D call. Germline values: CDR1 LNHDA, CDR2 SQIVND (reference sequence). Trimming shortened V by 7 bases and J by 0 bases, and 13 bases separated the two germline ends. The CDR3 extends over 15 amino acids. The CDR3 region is CASTRGLNSGNTIYF. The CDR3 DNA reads TGTGCCAGTACGAGAGGACTGAACTCTGGAAACACCATATATTTT.

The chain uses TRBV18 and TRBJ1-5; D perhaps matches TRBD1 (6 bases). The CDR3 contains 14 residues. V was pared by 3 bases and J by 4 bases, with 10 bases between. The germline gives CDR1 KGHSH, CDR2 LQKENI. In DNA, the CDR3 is TGTGCCAGCTCACCGGACAGTGATAATCAGCCCCAGCATTTT. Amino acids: CASSPDSDNQPQHF.

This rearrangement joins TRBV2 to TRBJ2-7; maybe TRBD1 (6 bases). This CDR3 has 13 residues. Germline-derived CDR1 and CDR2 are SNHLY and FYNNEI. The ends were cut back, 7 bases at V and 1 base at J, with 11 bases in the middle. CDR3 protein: CASNPQGSYEQYF. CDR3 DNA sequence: TGTGCCAGCAACCCCCAGGGGTCCTACGAGCAGTACTTC.

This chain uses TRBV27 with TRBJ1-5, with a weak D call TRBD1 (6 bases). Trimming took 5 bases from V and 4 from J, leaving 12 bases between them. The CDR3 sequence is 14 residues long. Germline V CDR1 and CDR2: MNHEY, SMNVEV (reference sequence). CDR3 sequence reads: CASSIQGPNQPQHF. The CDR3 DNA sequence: TGTGCCAGCAGTATACAGGGTCCAAATCAGCCCCAGCATTTT.

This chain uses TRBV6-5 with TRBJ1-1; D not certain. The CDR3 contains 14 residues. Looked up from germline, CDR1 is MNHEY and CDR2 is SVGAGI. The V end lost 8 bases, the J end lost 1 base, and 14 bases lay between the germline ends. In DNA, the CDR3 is TGTGCCAGCTCCCGAGGGCAGCCGAACACTGAAGCTTTCTTT. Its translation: CASSRGQPNTEAFF.

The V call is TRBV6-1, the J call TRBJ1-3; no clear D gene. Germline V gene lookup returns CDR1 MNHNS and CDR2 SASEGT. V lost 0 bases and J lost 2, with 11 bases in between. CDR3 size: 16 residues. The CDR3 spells CASSEASAGTGNTIYF. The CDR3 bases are TGTGCCAGCAGTGAAGCGTCGGCAGGTACTGGAAACACCATATATTTT.

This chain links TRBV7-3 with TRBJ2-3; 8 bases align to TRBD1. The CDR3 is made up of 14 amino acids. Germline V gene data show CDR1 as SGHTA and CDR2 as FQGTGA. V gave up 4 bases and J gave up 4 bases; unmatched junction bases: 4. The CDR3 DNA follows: TGTGCCAGCAGCTCCGACAGGGGTTCAGATACGCAGTATTTT. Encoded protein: CASSSDRGSDTQYF.

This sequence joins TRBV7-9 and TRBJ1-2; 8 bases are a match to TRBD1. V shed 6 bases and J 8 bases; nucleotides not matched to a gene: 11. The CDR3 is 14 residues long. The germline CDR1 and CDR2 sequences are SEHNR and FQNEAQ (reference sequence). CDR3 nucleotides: TGTGCCAGCAGACGGACCAGGGGGCTTGGAGGCTACACCTTC. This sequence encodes CASRRTRGLGGYTF.

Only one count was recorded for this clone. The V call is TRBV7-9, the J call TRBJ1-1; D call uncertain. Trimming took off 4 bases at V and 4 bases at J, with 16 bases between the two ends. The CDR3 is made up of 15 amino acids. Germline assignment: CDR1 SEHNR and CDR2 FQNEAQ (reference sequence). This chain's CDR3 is CASSSPSFNGTEAFF. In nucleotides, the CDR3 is TGTGCCAGCAGCTCCCCAAGTTTCAACGGCACTGAAGCTTTCTTT.

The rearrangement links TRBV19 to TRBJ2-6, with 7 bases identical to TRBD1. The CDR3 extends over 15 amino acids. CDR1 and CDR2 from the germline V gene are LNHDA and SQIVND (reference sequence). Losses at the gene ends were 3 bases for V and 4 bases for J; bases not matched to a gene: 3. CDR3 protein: CASSIGTAGANVLTF. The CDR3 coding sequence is TGTGCCAGTAGTATCGGGACAGCCGGGGCCAACGTCCTGACTTTC.

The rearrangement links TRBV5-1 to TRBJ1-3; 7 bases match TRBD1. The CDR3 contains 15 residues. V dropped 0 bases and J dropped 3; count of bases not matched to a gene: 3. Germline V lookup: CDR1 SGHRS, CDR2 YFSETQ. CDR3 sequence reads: CASSLEGALGNTIYF. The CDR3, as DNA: TGCGCCAGCAGCTTGGAGGGGGCGCTTGGAAACACCATATATTTT.